Here is one TCR beta chain with its context. Clones were read by immunoSEQ multiplex PCR, and TCRdb kept only the in-frame ones, dropping some. Among tens of thousands of clones listed, around 90% were seen once. This specimen comes from a study of T cell changes during pregnancy in multiple sclerosis. The trim removed 3 bases at V and 2 bases at J, leaving 5 bases unmatched. The CDR3 spans 15 residues. Germline V gene sequence: CDR1 SGHTA, CDR2 FQGTGA. The V call is TRBV7-3, the J call TRBJ2-3, with TRBD1 matching over 7 bases. The sequence derives from a female donor with multiple sclerosis, enrolled in a pregnancy study. This specimen was CD4+ T cells from peripheral blood mononuclear cells, taken in the third trimester of pregnancy. CDR3 sequence (DNA): TGTGCCAGCAGCTTTAGGGGGCGAGACACAGATACGCAGTATTTT. It specifies CASSFRGRDTDTQYF.